The 4 T cell receptor beta chains below were found in one sample sequenced in a study of identical twins. TCRdb itself ran the 5' RACE reads through MiXCR, one entry per CDR3 protein. This sample has about 1.7 million distinct CDR3 sequences, with under 35% found just once. The sequenced sample consisted of cord blood. These receptors were collected from a newborn girl in good health.

This clonotype was observed a handful of times. V is TRBV3-1 and J is TRBJ1-1; TRBD1 matches 7 bases. Germline V CDR1 and CDR2: LGHDT, YNNKEL (reference sequence). The CDR3 extends over 14 amino acids. V lost 4 bases, J lost 3 bases, and 5 bases stayed unmatched. As DNA, the CDR3 is TGTGCCAGCAGCCGGGGACAGACGGACACTGAAGCTTTCTTT. This encodes CASSRGQTDTEAFF.

This clonotype has just a few counts. The rearrangement links TRBV24-1 to TRBJ1-1, with TRBD1 as a possible D gene (6 bases). This CDR3 is 17 amino acids long. Germline CDR1 KGHDR, CDR2 SFDVKD. V lost 5 bases to trimming and J lost 0 bases, with 18 bases between them. CDR3: CATSVVRGTPMNTEAFF. CDR3 in DNA: TGTGCCACCAGTGTTGTAAGGGGGACACCCATGAACACTGAAGCTTTCTTT.

V is TRBV7-9 and J is TRBJ2-3, with a weak D call TRBD2 (6 bases). The V gene's germline CDR1 is SEHNR and CDR2 FQNEAQ (reference sequence). This CDR3 has 15 residues. V was trimmed by 4 bases and J by 5 bases, leaving 16 bases between them. CDR3 bases: TGTGCCAGCAGCTGTTCGGGGGTTATTGGAGATACGCAGTATTTT. This codes for CASSCSGVIGDTQYF.

This clonotype came up a few times. The chain recombines TRBV5-1 with TRBJ1-1; 7 bases match TRBD1. The V gene end was trimmed by 1 base and the J gene end by 1 base; junction bases not matched to a gene: 16. This CDR3 region has 19 residues. Germline lookup yields CDR1 SGHRS and CDR2 YFSETQ. CDR3: CASSLTFYRGPNPNTEAFF. CDR3 in DNA: TGCGCCAGCAGCTTGACCTTTTACAGGGGACCCAACCCGAACACTGAAGCTTTCTTT.